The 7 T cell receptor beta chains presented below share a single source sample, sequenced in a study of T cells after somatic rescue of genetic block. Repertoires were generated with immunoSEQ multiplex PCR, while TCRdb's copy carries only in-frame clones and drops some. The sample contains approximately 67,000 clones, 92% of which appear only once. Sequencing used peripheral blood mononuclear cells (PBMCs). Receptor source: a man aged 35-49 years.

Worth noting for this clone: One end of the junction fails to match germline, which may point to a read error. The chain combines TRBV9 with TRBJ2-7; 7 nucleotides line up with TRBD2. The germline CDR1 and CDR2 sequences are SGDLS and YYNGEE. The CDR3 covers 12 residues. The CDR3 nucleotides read TGTGCCAGCAGCGTACAGGGCGGGAGCCTTATCTTC. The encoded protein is CASSVQGGSLIF.

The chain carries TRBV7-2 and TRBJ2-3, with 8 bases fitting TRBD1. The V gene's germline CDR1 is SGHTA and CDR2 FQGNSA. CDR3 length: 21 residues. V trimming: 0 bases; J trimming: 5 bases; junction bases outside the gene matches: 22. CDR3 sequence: CASSLAGAGGAGGRREDTQYF. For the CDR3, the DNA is TGTGCCAGCAGCTTAGCGGGGGCAGGGGGCGCTGGTGGGAGGAGGGAAGATACGCAGTATTTT.

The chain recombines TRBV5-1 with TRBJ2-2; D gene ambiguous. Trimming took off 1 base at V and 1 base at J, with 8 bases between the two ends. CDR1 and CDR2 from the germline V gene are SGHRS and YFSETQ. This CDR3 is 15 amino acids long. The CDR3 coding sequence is TGCGCCAGCAGCTTGTGGTTTGTGAACACCGGGGAGCTGTTTTTT. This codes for CASSLWFVNTGELFF.

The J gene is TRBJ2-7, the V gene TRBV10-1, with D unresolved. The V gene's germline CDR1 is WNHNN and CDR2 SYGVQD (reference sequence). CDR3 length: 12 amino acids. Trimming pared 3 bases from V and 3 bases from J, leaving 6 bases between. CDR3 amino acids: CASSDSYYEQYF. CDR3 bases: TGCGCCAGCAGTGACAGTTACTACGAGCAGTACTTC.

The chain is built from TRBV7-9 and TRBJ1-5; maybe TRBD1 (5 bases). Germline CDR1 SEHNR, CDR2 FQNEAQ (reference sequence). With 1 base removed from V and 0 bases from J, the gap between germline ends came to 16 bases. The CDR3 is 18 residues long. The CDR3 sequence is CASSLGGPTRYSNQPQHF. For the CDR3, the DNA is TGTGCCAGCAGCTTAGGGGGCCCGACCAGATATAGCAATCAGCCCCAGCATTTT. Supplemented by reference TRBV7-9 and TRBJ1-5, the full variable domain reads DTGVSQNPRHKITKRGQNVTFRCDPISEHNRLYWYRQTLGQGPEFLTYFQNEAQLEKSRLLSDRFSAERPKGSFSTLEIQRTEQGDSAMYLCASSLGGPTRYSNQPQHFGDGTRLSIL.

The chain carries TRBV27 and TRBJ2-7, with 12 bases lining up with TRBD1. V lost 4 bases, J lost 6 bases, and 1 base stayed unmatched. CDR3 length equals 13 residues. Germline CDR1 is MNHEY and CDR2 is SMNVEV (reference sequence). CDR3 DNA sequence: TGTGCCAGCAGTTGGGACAGGGGGCGCGAGCAGTACTTC. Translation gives CASSWDRGREQYF.

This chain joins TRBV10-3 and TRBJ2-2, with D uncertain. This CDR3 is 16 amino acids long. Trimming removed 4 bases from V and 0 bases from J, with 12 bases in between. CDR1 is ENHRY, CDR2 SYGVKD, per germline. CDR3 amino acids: CAISGPNFANTGELFF. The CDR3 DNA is TGTGCCATCAGTGGACCGAATTTCGCGAACACCGGGGAGCTGTTTTTT.